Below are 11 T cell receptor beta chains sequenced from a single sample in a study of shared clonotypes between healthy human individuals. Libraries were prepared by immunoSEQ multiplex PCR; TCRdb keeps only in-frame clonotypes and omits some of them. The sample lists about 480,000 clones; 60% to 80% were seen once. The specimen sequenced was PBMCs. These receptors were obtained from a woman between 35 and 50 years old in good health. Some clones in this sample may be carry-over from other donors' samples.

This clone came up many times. Written as DNA, the CDR3 is TGTGCCAGCAGCCACCCGACACTTCAGGGCGTCTTCGGCAATCAGCCCCAGCATTTT. As protein: CASSHPTLQGVFGNQPQHF. The rearrangement links TRBV14 to TRBJ1-5; D might be TRBD1 (5 bases). Germline V gives CDR1 SGHDN, CDR2 FVKESK. Trimming removed 3 bases at V and 2 bases at J, with 23 bases between. The CDR3 runs to 19 residues.

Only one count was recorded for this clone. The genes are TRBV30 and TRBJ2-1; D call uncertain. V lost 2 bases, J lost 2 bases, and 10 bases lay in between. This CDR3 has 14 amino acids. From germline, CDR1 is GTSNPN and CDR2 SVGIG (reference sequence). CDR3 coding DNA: TGTGCCTGGAGTCTGGCGGTTGCCTACAATGAGCAGTTCTTC. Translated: CAWSLAVAYNEQFF.

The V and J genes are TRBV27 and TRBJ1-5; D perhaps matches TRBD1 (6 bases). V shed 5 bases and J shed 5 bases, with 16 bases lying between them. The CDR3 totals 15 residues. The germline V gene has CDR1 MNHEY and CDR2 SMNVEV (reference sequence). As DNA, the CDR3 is TGTGCCAGCAGTCCCAATTGGGGGGGCGATCAGCCCCAGCATTTT. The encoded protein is CASSPNWGGDQPQHF.

CDR3 sequence reads: CASVRGRNHNEQFF. In DNA, the CDR3 is TGTGCCAGCGTTCGCGGGAGAAACCACAATGAGCAGTTCTTC. The chain is built from TRBV7-6 and TRBJ2-1, with TRBD2 identical over 7 bases. Looked up from germline, CDR1 is SGHVS and CDR2 is FNYEAQ. The CDR3 consists of 14 residues. V was clipped by 8 bases and J by 5 bases; unmatched bases: 9.

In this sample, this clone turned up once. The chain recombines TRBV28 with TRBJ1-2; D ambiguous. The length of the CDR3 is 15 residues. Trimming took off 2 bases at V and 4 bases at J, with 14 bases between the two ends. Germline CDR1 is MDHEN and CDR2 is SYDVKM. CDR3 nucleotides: TGTGCCAGCAGTTTAGTCCAGACGGCTCCCTATGGCTACACCTTC. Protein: CASSLVQTAPYGYTF.

The chain's CDR3 is CASSSPGTDTQYF. In nucleotides, the CDR3 is TGTGCCAGCAGTTCCCCAGGCACAGATACGCAGTATTTT. This rearrangement joins TRBV6-5 to TRBJ2-3; D gene uncertain. This CDR3 spans 13 amino acids. Per the germline V gene, CDR1 is MNHEY and CDR2 is SVGAGI. The V gene lost 4 bases and the J gene lost 1 base, with 6 bases spanning the gap.

The CDR3 DNA reads as TGTGCCAGCAGCCAAGACAGGGGACTAGCGGGAGTGAACTCCTACGAGCAGTACTTC. This encodes CASSQDRGLAGVNSYEQYF. V and J are TRBV14 and TRBJ2-7; 14 nucleotides align to TRBD2. Germline assignment: CDR1 SGHDN and CDR2 FVKESK. The CDR3 length is 19 residues. J was trimmed by 0 bases and V by 0 bases; bases with no gene match: 7.

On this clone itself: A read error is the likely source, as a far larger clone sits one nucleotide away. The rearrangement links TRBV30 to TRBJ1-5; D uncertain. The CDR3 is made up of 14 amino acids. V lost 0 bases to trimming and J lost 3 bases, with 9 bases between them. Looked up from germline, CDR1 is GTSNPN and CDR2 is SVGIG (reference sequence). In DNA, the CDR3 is TGTGCCTGGAGTGTACCGCCGATCAATCAGCCCCAGCATTTT. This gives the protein CAWSVPPINQPQHF.

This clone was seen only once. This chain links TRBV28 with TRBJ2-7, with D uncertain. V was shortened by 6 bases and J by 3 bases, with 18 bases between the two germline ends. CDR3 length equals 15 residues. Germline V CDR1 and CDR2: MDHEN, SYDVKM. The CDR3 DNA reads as TGTGCCAGCAGCCAAGACCTCTCAAGGGACTACGAGCAGTACTTC. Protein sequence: CASSQDLSRDYEQYF.

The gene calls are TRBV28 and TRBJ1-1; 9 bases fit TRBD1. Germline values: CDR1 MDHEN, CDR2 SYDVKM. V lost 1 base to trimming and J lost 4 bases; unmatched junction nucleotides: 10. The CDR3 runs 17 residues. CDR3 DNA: TGTGCCAGCAGTTTATTAGGGACAGGGAAAGGGTTCACTGAAGCTTTCTTT. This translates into CASSLLGTGKGFTEAFF.

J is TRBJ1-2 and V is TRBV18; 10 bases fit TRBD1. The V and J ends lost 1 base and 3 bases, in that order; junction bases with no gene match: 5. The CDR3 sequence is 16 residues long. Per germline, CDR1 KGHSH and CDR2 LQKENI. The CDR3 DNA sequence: TGTGCCAGCTCACCACGGGGACAGGGGTCGGACTATGGCTACACCTTC. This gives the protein CASSPRGQGSDYGYTF.